This TCR beta chain was captured in a study of T-cell reconstitution after alpha-beta-depleted transplantation in children. Study findings and constraints: A year post-transplant, T-cell counts and diversity derived mostly from newly produced T cells.

This clonotype has more than one count but fewer than ten. Its antigen remains unknown. Germline CDR1 reads DFQATT; CDR2 reads SNEGSKA (reference sequence). Trimming removed 4 bases from V and 4 bases from J; junction bases left unmatched: 7. The CDR3 has 15 amino acids. Unique molecular identifiers were built into the TCRbeta library. TCRdb reanalysed the PCR reads using MiXCR and keeps one entry per CDR3 protein. Of some 260,000 distinct CDR3 sequences detected, roughly 25% appear once; the ten largest clones hold 4.5% to 5.5%. The genes are TRBV20-1 and TRBJ2-3; 11 bases match TRBD2. This receptor was obtained from a female patient aged 2-15 years who had a stem cell transplant for congenital amegakaryocytic thrombocytopenia, so the T cells may come from the graft donor. Sequenced here: PBMCs, mostly from graft donor cells, sampled 360 days after TCRalphabeta/CD19-depleted stem cell transplant. The CDR3 reads CSANRLAGISDTQYF. The CDR3 DNA is TGCAGTGCTAATCGACTAGCGGGAATTTCAGATACGCAGTATTTT.